One sample yielded the 20 T cell receptor beta chains listed below, sequenced in a study of beta chain features in type 1 diabetes. General study points: Type 1 diabetes patients showed a moderate but significant shortening of TCRB CDR3s in all four CD4+ subsets.

The study reverse transcribed the entire isolated RNA, so it sequenced expressed TCRB transcripts. Generated by immunoSEQ multiplex PCR, the TCRdb table keeps only in-frame clones and is missing some. The sample includes about 180,000 clones, about 7.9% of them seen just once. These receptors are not linked to any known antigen. Specimen: central memory CD4+ T cells from blood. These receptor sequences come from a young man with type 1 diabetes.

The rearrangement joins TRBV11-2 to TRBJ2-1; 10 bases line up with TRBD1. The V segment lost 7 bases and the J segment 7 bases; nucleotides outside the gene matches: 16. Germline-derived CDR1 and CDR2 are SGHAT and FQNNGV. The CDR3 contains 17 residues. The CDR3, as DNA: TGTGCCAGCACCCTAGGCCGGGGACAGGGGAGCCGAAATGAGCAGTTCTTC. Translated, it gives CASTLGRGQGSRNEQFF.

The V gene is TRBV5-1, the J gene TRBJ2-1; TRBD2 agrees at 10 bases. Germline V CDR1 and CDR2: SGHRS, YFSETQ. The CDR3 is 15 amino acids. J lost 7 bases, V lost 3 bases, and 7 bases had no gene match. For the CDR3, the DNA is TGCGCCAGCAGCTCTCCGGGGACTAGCGCAAATGAGCAGTTCTTC. Its translation is CASSSPGTSANEQFF.

This clone was counted only a few times. The gene calls are TRBV18 and TRBJ2-1; 7 nucleotides line up with TRBD1. Germline lookup yields CDR1 KGHSH and CDR2 LQKENI. V shed 3 bases, J shed 15 bases, and the junction held 11 bases outside the gene matches. The length of the CDR3 is 13 residues. CDR3 DNA: TGTGCCAGCTCACCGCGTACAGGGGTGGAAGGGTTCTTC. Translation: CASSPRTGVEGFF.

Many counts were recorded for this clone. The chain joins TRBV4-1 to TRBJ2-1; D possibly corresponds to TRBD1 (6 bases). The germline V gene encodes CDR1 MGHRA and CDR2 YSYEKL. V lost 4 bases, J lost 3 bases, and 22 bases lay in between. The CDR3 contains 18 residues. The CDR3 region is CASSRGRQVGANYNEQFF. The CDR3 DNA reads as TGCGCCAGCAGCCGAGGACGACAGGTCGGGGCGAACTACAATGAGCAGTTCTTC.

The J gene is TRBJ2-1, the V gene TRBV5-1; 8 positions match TRBD1. In germline, CDR1 is SGHRS, CDR2 YFSETQ. With 3 bases clipped from V and 5 bases from J, the junction kept 7 bases outside the gene matches. This CDR3 is built from 15 residues. CDR3: CASSYDAGGDNEQFF. CDR3 DNA: TGCGCCAGCAGCTACGACGCAGGGGGCGACAATGAGCAGTTCTTC.

This chain uses TRBV5-1 with TRBJ2-3, with D unclear. The CDR3 length is 14 residues. V gave up 2 bases and J gave up 0 bases, with 7 bases separating them. CDR1 and CDR2 (germline): SGHRS, YFSETQ. The CDR3 DNA sequence: TGCGCCAGCAGCTTTGCGGAGAGCACAGATACGCAGTATTTT. It is translated as CASSFAESTDTQYF.

This clone was seen a handful of times. The rearrangement uses TRBV4-3 and TRBJ1-5, with D unclear. The germline V and J ends were trimmed by 1 base and 5 bases, with 6 bases remaining between them. The CDR3 sequence is 13 residues long. CDR1 and CDR2 from the germline V gene are LGHNA and YSLEER. In DNA, the CDR3 is TGCGCCAGCAGCCAAGGGGAGGATCAGCCCCAGCATTTT. Amino acid sequence: CASSQGEDQPQHF.

This clone was counted ten times or more. The chain recombines TRBV19 with TRBJ2-5; possible D gene TRBD1, 6 bases. Trimming took off 6 bases at V and 4 bases at J, with 18 bases between the two ends. Germline CDR1 is LNHDA and CDR2 is SQIVND (reference sequence). CDR3 length: 15 amino acids. In DNA, the CDR3 is TGTGCCAGTAGGAACAGGGCAGCTGGAGGAGAGACCCAGTACTTC. It encodes CASRNRAAGGETQYF. The full variable domain, in which reference TRBV19 and TRBJ2-5 provide the parts outside the CDR3, is DGGITQSPKYLFRKEGQNVTLSCEQNLNHDAMYWYRQDPGQGLRLIYYSQIVNDFQKGDIAEGYSVSREKKESFPLTVTSAQKNPTAFYLCASRNRAAGGETQYFGPGTRLLVL.

This clone has just a few counts. The chain joins TRBV25-1 to TRBJ2-5; D gene ambiguous. This CDR3 comprises 15 residues. V lost 2 bases and J 3 bases, leaving 13 bases between the germline ends. CDR1 and CDR2 from the germline V gene are MGHDK and SYGVNS. This chain's CDR3 is CASSEMLSPKETQYF. The CDR3 region has the DNA TGTGCCAGCAGTGAAATGTTGTCGCCTAAAGAGACCCAGTACTTC. Based on the CDR3 plus reference TRBV25-1 and TRBJ2-5, the full variable domain is EADIYQTPRYLVIGTGKKITLECSQTMGHDKMYWYQQDPGMELHLIHYSYGVNSTEKGDLSSESTVSRIRTEHFPLTLESARPSHTSQYLCASSEMLSPKETQYFGPGTRLLVL.

This clone has just a few counts. The J gene is TRBJ2-3, the V gene TRBV11-3, with TRBD1 as a possible D gene (6 bases). V dropped 5 bases and J dropped 6 bases, with 9 bases sitting between them. The germline CDR1 and CDR2 sequences are SGHNT and YENEEA. The length of the CDR3 is 12 residues. The CDR3 here is CASSRDTDTQYF. CDR3 DNA: TGTGCCAGCAGCCGGGACACGGATACGCAGTATTTT.

The chain joins TRBV19 to TRBJ2-3, with 10 bases fitting TRBD1. This CDR3 region has 16 residues. In germline, CDR1 is LNHDA, CDR2 SQIVND (reference sequence). The J segment lost 0 bases and the V segment lost 6 bases, leaving 6 bases of the junction unmatched. CDR3 amino acids: CASSDRGLHSTDTQYF. The DNA of the CDR3 is TGTGCCAGTAGCGACAGGGGGCTCCATAGCACAGATACGCAGTATTTT.

V is TRBV29-1 and J is TRBJ2-7, with 7 bases fitting TRBD2. The CDR3 consists of 13 residues. Germline-derived CDR1 and CDR2 are SQVTM and ANQGSEA. J gave up 1 base and V 4 bases, and 4 bases lay outside the gene matches. CDR3 residues: CSVGLAVSYEQYF. CDR3 DNA sequence: TGCAGCGTTGGTCTAGCGGTTTCCTACGAGCAGTACTTC.

The rearrangement uses TRBV6-5 and TRBJ1-1, with 9 positions matching TRBD1. Germline CDR1 MNHEY, CDR2 SVGAGI. Trimming removed 5 bases from V and 9 bases from J; junction bases left unmatched: 4. The CDR3 spans 12 residues. The CDR3: CASSGTGKKAFF. For the CDR3, the DNA is TGTGCCAGCAGTGGGACAGGGAAAAAAGCTTTCTTT.

The table lists this clone with a few counts. The CDR3 here is CASSGQINTDTQYF. CDR3 DNA sequence: TGTGCCAGTAGTGGCCAGATCAACACAGATACGCAGTATTTT. The genes are TRBV19 and TRBJ2-3; D call uncertain. There are 14 residues in the CDR3. V shed 5 bases and J shed 2 bases, with 11 bases lying between them. Germline loops: CDR1 LNHDA, CDR2 SQIVND (reference sequence).

The gene calls are TRBV18 and TRBJ1-5; TRBD1 is a possible D gene (5 bases). The CDR3 is 13 residues long. Trimming pared 5 bases from V and 5 bases from J, leaving 10 bases between. The germline CDR1 and CDR2 sequences are KGHSH and LQKENI. This chain's CDR3 is CASSSQGDQPQHF. The CDR3 nucleotides are TGTGCCAGCTCATCTCAGGGCGATCAGCCCCAGCATTTT.

This chain connects TRBV9 to TRBJ2-4, with TRBD2 matching 7 bases. The V and J ends lost 0 bases and 5 bases, in that order; junction bases with no gene match: 5. In germline, CDR1 is SGDLS, CDR2 YYNGEE. This CDR3 is built from 15 residues. CDR3 in DNA: TGTGCCAGCAGCGTAGTGGGGGGGGAAGAAAACATTCAGTACTTC. Translation gives CASSVVGGEENIQYF.

This clone was found a few times. V usage is TRBV30 and J usage is TRBJ2-1, with 8 nucleotides matching TRBD1. V trimming: 4 bases; J trimming: 4 bases; junction bases outside the gene matches: 9. The germline V gene encodes CDR1 GTSNPN and CDR2 SVGIG (reference sequence). The CDR3 runs 15 residues. CDR3 region: CAWTSGTGGYNEQFF. DNA for the CDR3: TGTGCCTGGACCTCCGGGACAGGAGGTTACAATGAGCAGTTCTTC.

The CDR3 nucleotides are TGCGCCAGCAGCGCAGACGACAGAGAGCAGTACTTC. This gives the protein CASSADDREQYF. This chain joins TRBV10-2 and TRBJ2-7; a weak D match, TRBD1 (5 bases). Germline V gene lookup returns CDR1 WSHSY and CDR2 SAAADI. V was shortened by 6 bases and J by 7 bases, with 13 bases between the two germline ends. This CDR3 is 12 amino acids long.

The J gene is TRBJ2-2, the V gene TRBV5-1, with D maybe TRBD1 (5 bases). V was trimmed by 4 bases and J by 1 base, leaving 8 bases between them. The V gene's germline CDR1 is SGHRS and CDR2 YFSETQ. There are 14 residues in the CDR3. CDR3 in amino acids: CASSPGQNTGELFF. The CDR3 DNA is TGCGCCAGCAGCCCCGGACAGAACACCGGGGAGCTGTTTTTT. Full variable domain (outside the CDR3, taken from reference TRBV5-1 and TRBJ2-2): KAGVTQTPRYLIKTRGQQVTLSCSPISGHRSVSWYQQTPGQGLQFLFEYFSETQRNKGNFPGRFSGRQFSNSRSEMNVSTLELGDSALYLCASSPGQNTGELFFGEGSRLTVL.

The table lists this clone with a few counts. The chain joins TRBV7-9 to TRBJ1-1, with unresolved D. The germline CDR1 and CDR2 sequences are SEHNR and FQNEAQ (reference sequence). Trimming removed 1 base at V and 3 bases at J, with 6 bases between. The CDR3 runs to 13 residues. CDR3 residues: CASSLGIDTEAFF. The CDR3 DNA reads TGTGCCAGCAGCTTAGGTATCGACACTGAAGCTTTCTTT.